This paragraph covers one TCR beta chain sequence. The antigen is undetermined. Since a much larger clone is just one base distant, this may be a read error. Germline V gives CDR1 DFQATT, CDR2 SNEGSKA (reference sequence). This CDR3 is 16 amino acids long. This entry belongs to a study of read filtering for tumor transcriptome and immune sequencing. In the study overall: 8 or 9 patients were R-ISS I, 16 were R-ISS II, roughly 7 were R-ISS III.

The study's findings and limits: This fraction held mixed bone marrow immune cells after CD138-negative sorting. Correlation between methods rose after single-read clonotypes were removed. In IR-seq, single-read clonotypes were approximately 83% of clonotypes but 3.5% to 4% of reads.

From 350 to 500 ng of RNA, a library with molecular barcoded alpha/delta and beta/gamma adaptors was made. TCRdb recomputed calls from the reads with MiXCR, one row per CDR3 protein. The data show around 60,000 distinct CDR3 sequences, approximately 20% seen once. The receptor's source is a donor aged 40 or over with multiple myeloma. Material for sequencing was a population of CD138-negative cells sorted from bone marrow. This chain uses TRBV20-1 with TRBJ2-7; 9 nucleotides align to TRBD1. The CDR3 reads CSARSLENRGRGEQHF. DNA for the CDR3: TGCAGTGCTAGATCGTTGGAAAACAGGGGGCGAGGCGAGCAGCACTTC.